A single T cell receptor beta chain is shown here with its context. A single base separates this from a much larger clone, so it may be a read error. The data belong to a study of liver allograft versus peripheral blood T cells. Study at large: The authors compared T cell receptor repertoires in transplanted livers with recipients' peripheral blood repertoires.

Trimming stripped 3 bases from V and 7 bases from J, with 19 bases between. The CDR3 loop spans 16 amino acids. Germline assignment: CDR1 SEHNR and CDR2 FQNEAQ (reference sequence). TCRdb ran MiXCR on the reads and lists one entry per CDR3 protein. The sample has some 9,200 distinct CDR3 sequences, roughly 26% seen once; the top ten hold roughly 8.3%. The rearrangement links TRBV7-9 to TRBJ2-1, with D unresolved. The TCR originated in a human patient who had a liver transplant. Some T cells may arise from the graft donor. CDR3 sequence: CASSFTTPTQVNEQFF. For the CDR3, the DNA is TGTGCCAGCAGCTTTACTACCCCCACCCAAGTTAATGAGCAGTTCTTC.